Each of the 2 T cell receptor beta chains below was sequenced from the same sample in a study of cytotoxic CD8 clonotypes in ibrutinib-treated CLL. Clones were read by immunoSEQ multiplex PCR, and TCRdb kept only the in-frame ones, dropping some. This sample has 120,000 to 150,000 clones, with 75% to 95% found just once. Source: PBMCs, taken after 12 months of ibrutinib treatment. These receptor sequences come from a human donor with chronic lymphocytic leukemia.

The chain couples TRBV28 to TRBJ2-3; 7 positions agree with TRBD2. Germline CDR1 reads MDHEN; CDR2 reads SYDVKM. CDR3 length equals 15 residues. Trimming at V came to 5 bases and at J to 3 bases, leaving 8 bases not matched to a gene. The CDR3 DNA reads TGTGCCAGCAGTGAGGACCAGGGAGGGACAGATACGCAGTATTTT. Encoded protein: CASSEDQGGTDTQYF.

This chain connects TRBV5-1 to TRBJ2-4, with D perhaps TRBD2 (5 bases). V was pared by 4 bases and J by 9 bases, with 20 bases between. Germline V gives CDR1 SGHRS, CDR2 YFSETQ. The CDR3 extends over 15 amino acids. CDR3 DNA: TGCGCCAGCAGCCCGGCCGGGAAACCGGCAGGCATTCAGTACTTC. This translates into CASSPAGKPAGIQYF.